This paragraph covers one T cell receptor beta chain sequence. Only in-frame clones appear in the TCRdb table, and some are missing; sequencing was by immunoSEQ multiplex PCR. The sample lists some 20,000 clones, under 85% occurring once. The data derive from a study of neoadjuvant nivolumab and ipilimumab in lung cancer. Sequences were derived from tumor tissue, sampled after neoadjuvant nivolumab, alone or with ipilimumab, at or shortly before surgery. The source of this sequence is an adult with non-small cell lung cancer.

CDR3 coding DNA: TGTGCCAGCAGCTTAGGTTTTTCTGACTCTGGAAACACCATATATTTT. It is translated as CASSLGFSDSGNTIYF. The rearrangement links TRBV11-3 to TRBJ1-3; D unclear. Germline CDR1 SGHNT, CDR2 YENEEA. The CDR3 is 16 amino acids. Between the trimmed V and J ends, which lost 1 base and 0 bases, there was a span of 10 bases.